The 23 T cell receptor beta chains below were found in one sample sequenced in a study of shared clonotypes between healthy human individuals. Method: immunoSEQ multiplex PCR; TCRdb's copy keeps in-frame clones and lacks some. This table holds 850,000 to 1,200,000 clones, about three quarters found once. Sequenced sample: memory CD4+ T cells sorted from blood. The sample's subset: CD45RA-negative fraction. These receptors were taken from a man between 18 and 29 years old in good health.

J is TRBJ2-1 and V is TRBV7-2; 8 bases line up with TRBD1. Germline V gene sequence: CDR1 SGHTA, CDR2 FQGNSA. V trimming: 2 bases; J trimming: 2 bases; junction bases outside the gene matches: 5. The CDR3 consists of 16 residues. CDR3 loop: CASSLLGTGTYNEQFF. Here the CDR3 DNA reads TGTGCCAGCAGCTTACTCGGGACAGGTACCTACAATGAGCAGTTCTTC. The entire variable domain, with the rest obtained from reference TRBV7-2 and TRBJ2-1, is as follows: GAGVSQSPSNKVTEKGKDVELRCDPISGHTALYWYRQSLGQGLEFLIYFQGNSAPDKSGLPSDRFSAERTGGSVSTLTIQRTQQEDSAVYLCASSLLGTGTYNEQFFGPGTRLTVL.

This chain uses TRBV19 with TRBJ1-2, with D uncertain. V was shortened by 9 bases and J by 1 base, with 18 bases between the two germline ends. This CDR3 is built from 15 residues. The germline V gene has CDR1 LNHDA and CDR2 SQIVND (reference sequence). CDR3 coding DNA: TGTGCCAGCCAGGCGGCGGTCTCCTATAACTATGGCTACACCTTC. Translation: CASQAAVSYNYGYTF.

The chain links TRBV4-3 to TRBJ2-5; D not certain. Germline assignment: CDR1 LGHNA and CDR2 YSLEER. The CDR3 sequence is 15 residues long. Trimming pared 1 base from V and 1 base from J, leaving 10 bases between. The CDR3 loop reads CASSQGLYSQETQYF. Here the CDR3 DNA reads TGCGCCAGCAGCCAAGGGCTCTACAGCCAAGAGACCCAGTACTTC.

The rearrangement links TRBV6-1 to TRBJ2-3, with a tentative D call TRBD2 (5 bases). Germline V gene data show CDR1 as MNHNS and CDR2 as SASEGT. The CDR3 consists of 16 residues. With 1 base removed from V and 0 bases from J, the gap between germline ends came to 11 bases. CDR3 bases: TGTGCCAGCAGTGAAGTTGGGAGACTTAGCACAGATACGCAGTATTTT. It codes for CASSEVGRLSTDTQYF.

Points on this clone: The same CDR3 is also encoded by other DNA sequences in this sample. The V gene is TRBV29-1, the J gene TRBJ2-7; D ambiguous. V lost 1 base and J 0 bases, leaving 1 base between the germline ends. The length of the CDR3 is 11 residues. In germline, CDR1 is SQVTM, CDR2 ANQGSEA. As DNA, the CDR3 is TGCAGCGTTGAAGTCTCCTACGAGCAGTACTTC. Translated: CSVEVSYEQYF.

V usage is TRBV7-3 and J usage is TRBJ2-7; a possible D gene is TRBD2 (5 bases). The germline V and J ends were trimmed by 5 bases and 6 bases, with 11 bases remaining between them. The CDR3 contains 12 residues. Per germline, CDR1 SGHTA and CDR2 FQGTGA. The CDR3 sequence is CASSLGGVEQYF. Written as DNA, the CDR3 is TGTGCCAGCAGCCTAGGAGGTGTCGAGCAGTACTTC.

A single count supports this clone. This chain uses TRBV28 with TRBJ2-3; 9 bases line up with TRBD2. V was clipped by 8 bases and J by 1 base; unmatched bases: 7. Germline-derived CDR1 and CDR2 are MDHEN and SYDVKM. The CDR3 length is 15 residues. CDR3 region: CASLGGGRGTDTQYF. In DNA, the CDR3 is TGTGCCAGCCTTGGGGGCGGGAGGGGCACAGATACGCAGTATTTT. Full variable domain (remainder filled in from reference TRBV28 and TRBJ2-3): DVKVTQSSRYLVKRTGEKVFLECVQDMDHENMFWYRQDPGLGLRLIYFSYDVKMKEKGDIPEGYSVSREKKERFSLILESASTNQTSMYLCASLGGGRGTDTQYFGPGTRLTVL.

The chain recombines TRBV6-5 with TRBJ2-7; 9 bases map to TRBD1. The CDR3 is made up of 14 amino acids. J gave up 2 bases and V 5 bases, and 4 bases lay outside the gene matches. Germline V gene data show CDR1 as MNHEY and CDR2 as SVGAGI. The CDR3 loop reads CASSTDRGAYEQYF. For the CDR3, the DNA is TGTGCCAGCAGTACTGACAGGGGGGCCTACGAGCAGTACTTC.

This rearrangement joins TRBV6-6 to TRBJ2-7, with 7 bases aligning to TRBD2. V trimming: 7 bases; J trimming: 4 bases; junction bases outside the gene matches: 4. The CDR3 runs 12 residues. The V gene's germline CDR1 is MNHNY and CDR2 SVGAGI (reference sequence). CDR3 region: CASKGGPYEQYF. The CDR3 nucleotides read TGTGCCAGCAAGGGAGGGCCTTACGAGCAGTACTTC.

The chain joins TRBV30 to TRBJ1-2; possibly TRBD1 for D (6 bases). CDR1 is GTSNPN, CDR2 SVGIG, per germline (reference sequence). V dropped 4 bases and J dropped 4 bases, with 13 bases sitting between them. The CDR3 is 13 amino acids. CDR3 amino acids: CAWNSGRGYGYTF. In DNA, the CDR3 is TGTGCCTGGAATTCGGGCAGGGGCTATGGCTACACCTTC.

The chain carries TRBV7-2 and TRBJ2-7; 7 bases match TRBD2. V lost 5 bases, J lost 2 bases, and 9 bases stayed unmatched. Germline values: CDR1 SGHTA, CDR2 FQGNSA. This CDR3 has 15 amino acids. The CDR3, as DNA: TGTGCCAGCAGCCCACTCGCGGGAGTAGCCTACGAGCAGTACTTC. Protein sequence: CASSPLAGVAYEQYF.

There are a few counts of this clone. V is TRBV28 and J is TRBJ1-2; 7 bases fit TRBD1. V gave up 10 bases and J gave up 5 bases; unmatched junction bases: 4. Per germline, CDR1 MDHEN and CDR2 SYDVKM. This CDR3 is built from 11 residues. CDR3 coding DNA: TGTGCCACACTACAGGGGTATGGCTACACCTTC. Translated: CATLQGYGYTF.

The CDR3: CASSQVGQGYGANVLTF. Written as DNA, the CDR3 is TGCGCCAGCAGCCAAGTGGGACAGGGCTATGGGGCCAACGTCCTGACTTTC. The genes are TRBV4-3 and TRBJ2-6; TRBD1 matches 9 bases. V lost 1 base to trimming and J lost 3 bases; unmatched junction nucleotides: 4. This CDR3 region has 17 residues. Germline-derived CDR1 and CDR2 are LGHNA and YSLEER.

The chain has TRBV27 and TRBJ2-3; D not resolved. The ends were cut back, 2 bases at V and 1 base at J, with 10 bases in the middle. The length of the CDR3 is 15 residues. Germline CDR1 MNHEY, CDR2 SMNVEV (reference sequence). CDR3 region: CASSLRRFGTDTQYF. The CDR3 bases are TGTGCCAGCAGTTTAAGGCGGTTTGGCACAGATACGCAGTATTTT.

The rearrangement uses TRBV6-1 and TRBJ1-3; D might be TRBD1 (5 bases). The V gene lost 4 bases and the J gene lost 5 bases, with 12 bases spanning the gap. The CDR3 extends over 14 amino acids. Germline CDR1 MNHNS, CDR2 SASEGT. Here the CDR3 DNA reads TGTGCCAGCAGTGTCGGGGACGTACGAAACACCATATATTTT. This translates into CASSVGDVRNTIYF.

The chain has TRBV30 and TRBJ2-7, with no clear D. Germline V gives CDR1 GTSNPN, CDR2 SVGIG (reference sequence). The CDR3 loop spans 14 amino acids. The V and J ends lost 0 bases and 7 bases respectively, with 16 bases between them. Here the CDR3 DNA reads TGTGCCTGGAGTGTCGGTAGCCCGATCGGGGAGCAGTACTTC. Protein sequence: CAWSVGSPIGEQYF.

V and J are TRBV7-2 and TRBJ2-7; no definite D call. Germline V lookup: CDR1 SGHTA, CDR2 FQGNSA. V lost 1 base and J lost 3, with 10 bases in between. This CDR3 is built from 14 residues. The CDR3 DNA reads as TGTGCCAGCAGCTTAGTAAACGGAAACTACGAGCAGTACTTC. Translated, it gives CASSLVNGNYEQYF.

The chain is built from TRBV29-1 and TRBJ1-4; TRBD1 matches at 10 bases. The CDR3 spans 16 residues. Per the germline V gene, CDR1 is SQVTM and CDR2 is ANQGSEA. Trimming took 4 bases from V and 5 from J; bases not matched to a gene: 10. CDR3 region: CSVASGRGQGNEKLFF. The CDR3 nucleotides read TGCAGCGTTGCTTCGGGTCGGGGACAGGGGAATGAAAAACTGTTTTTT.

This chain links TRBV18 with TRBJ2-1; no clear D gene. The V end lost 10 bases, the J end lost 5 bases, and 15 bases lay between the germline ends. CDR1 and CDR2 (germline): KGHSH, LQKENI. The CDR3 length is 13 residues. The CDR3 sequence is CATCPARDNEQFF. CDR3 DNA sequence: TGTGCCACTTGCCCAGCAAGAGACAATGAGCAGTTCTTC.

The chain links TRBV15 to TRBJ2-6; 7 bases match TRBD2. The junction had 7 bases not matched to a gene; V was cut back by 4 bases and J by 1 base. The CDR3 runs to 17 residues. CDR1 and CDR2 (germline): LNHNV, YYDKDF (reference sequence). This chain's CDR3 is CATSKPGLLSGANVLTF. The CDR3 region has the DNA TGTGCCACCAGCAAGCCGGGACTACTTTCTGGGGCCAACGTCCTGACTTTC.

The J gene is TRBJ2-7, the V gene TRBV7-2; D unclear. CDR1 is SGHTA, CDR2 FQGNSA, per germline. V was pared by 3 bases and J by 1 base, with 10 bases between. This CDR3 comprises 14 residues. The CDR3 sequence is CASSFLVWSYEQYF. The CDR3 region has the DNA TGTGCCAGCAGCTTTTTAGTTTGGTCCTACGAGCAGTACTTC.

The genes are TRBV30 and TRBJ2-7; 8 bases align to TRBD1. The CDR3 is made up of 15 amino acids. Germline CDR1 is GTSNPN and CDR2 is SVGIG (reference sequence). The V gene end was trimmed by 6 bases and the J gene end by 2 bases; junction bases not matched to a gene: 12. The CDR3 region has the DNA TGTGCCTGCCCCCTCGGACAGGGAGCGACCTACGAGCAGTACTTC. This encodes CACPLGQGATYEQYF. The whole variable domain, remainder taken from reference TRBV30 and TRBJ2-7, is SQTIHQWPATLVQPVGSPLSLECTVEGTSNPNLYWYRQAAGRGLQLLFYSVGIGQISSEVPQNLSASRPQDRQFILSSKKLLLSDSGFYLCACPLGQGATYEQYFGPGTRLTVT.

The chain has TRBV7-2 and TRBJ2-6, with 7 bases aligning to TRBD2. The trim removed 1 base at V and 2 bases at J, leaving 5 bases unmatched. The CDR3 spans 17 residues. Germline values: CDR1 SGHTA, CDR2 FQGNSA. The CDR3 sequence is CASSLGGSGAGANVLTF. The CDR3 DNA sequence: TGTGCCAGCAGCTTAGGTGGGAGCGGGGCTGGGGCCAACGTCCTGACTTTC.